One sample yielded the 5 T cell receptor beta chains listed below, sequenced in a study of PD-1 blockade in classical Hodgkin lymphoma. Autologous stem cell transplantation was followed by relapse in every patient, and brentuximab vedotin exposure varied. The data were produced by immunoSEQ multiplex PCR, yet TCRdb's version contains in-frame clones alone and is incomplete. The profile shows around 19,000 clones, 70% to 90% of them singletons. Sample: peripheral blood mononuclear cells (PBMCs), taken before the second cycle of nivolumab. Source of these receptors: a human donor with classical Hodgkin lymphoma.

This clone was recorded once. This chain joins TRBV4-2 and TRBJ2-1; D gene unclear. The CDR3 spans 15 residues. Germline V gene lookup returns CDR1 LGHNA and CDR2 YNFKEQ. Trimming stripped 1 base from V and 5 bases from J, with 12 bases between. The CDR3 DNA is TGTGCCAGCAGCCAAGCGTCGACGGCACACAATGAGCAGTTCTTC. Translation gives CASSQASTAHNEQFF.

This clone appeared once. The V gene is TRBV5-1, the J gene TRBJ1-4; possibly TRBD1 for D (6 bases). This CDR3 contains 13 residues. Looked up from germline, CDR1 is SGHRS and CDR2 is YFSETQ. V gave up 5 bases and J gave up 7 bases, with 12 bases separating them. The CDR3 bases are TGCGCCAGCAGAGCGGGGGCGGGTGAAAAACTGTTTTTT. This translates into CASRAGAGEKLFF.

The J gene is TRBJ2-2, the V gene TRBV19, with 12 bases lining up with TRBD2. CDR3 size: 15 residues. Germline values: CDR1 LNHDA, CDR2 SQIVND (reference sequence). V was pared by 8 bases and J by 3 bases, with 4 bases of the junction left unmatched. CDR3 sequence (DNA): TGTGCCAGTGGAAGACTAGCGGGGGACACCGGGGAGCTGTTTTTT. Translation gives CASGRLAGDTGELFF. The full variable domain, its missing parts supplied by reference TRBV19 and TRBJ2-2, is DGGITQSPKYLFRKEGQNVTLSCEQNLNHDAMYWYRQDPGQGLRLIYYSQIVNDFQKGDIAEGYSVSREKKESFPLTVTSAQKNPTAFYLCASGRLAGDTGELFFGEGSRLTVL.

This clone was seen only a few times. This chain links TRBV6-5 with TRBJ1-1, with a possible D match to TRBD1 (5 bases). The CDR3 spans 13 residues. In germline, CDR1 is MNHEY, CDR2 SVGAGI. V was shortened by 0 bases and J by 4 bases, with 6 bases between the two germline ends. The DNA for the CDR3 is TGTGCCAGCAGTTACTCGGGGGGCACTGAAGCTTTCTTT. Translation: CASSYSGGTEAFF.

This clone was observed a few times. This chain's CDR3 is CASSHAGSQETQYF. CDR3 sequence (DNA): TGCGCCAGCTCCCACGCGGGATCACAAGAGACCCAGTACTTC. This sequence joins TRBV5-1 and TRBJ2-5; TRBD2 might be the D (6 bases). Germline-derived CDR1 and CDR2 are SGHRS and YFSETQ. Trimming stripped 7 bases from V and 2 bases from J, with 15 bases between. The CDR3 is made up of 14 amino acids.